The 18 T cell receptor beta chains given below trace back to one sample, sequenced in a study of immune heterogeneity within non-small cell lung tumors. A multiplex PCR containing 32 V primers and 13 J primers was used to amplify TCR beta CDR3. Each CDR3 protein is one row after TCRdb ran MiXCR on the multiplex PCR reads. The table shows 22,000 or so distinct CDR3 sequences, with 25% to 35% occurring only once. With around 0.6 ug used per sample, the template was genomic DNA from bulk tumor. While surgery was under way, several biopsies spaced far apart were taken per primary tumor. With untreated, newly diagnosed non-small cell lung cancer, the patients went on to undergo curative surgery. The sequenced sample was lung tumor tissue. These receptors were taken from a man between 40 and 49 years old with non-small cell lung cancer.

This clonotype turned up a few times. This chain uses TRBV9 with TRBJ2-7; tentatively, D is TRBD2 (5 bases). Germline CDR1 reads SGDLS; CDR2 reads YYNGEE. V lost 0 bases to trimming and J lost 2 bases, with 12 bases between them. This CDR3 is built from 15 residues. The CDR3 sequence: CASSVGERPTYEQYF. The CDR3 nucleotides read TGTGCCAGCAGCGTAGGGGAGCGGCCTACCTACGAGCAGTACTTC.

This clonotype was found a few times. V gene TRBV3-1 combines with J gene TRBJ2-5, with 12 bases fitting TRBD1. The V gene end was trimmed by 8 bases and the J gene end by 7 bases; junction bases not matched to a gene: 17. This CDR3 contains 17 residues. Germline CDR1 LGHDT, CDR2 YNNKEL (reference sequence). The CDR3 protein is CASGGRDRGPRVGTQYF. CDR3 DNA sequence: TGTGCCAGCGGAGGCCGGGACAGGGGGCCACGGGTGGGGACCCAGTACTTC.

This clonotype was counted at least ten times. The rearrangement uses TRBV30 and TRBJ2-7, with D possibly TRBD2 on 6 matching bases. Germline V gives CDR1 GTSNPN, CDR2 SVGIG (reference sequence). V lost 0 bases, J lost 3 bases, and 12 bases lay in between. This CDR3 is built from 14 residues. The CDR3 loop is CAWSVREWGYEQYF. CDR3 nucleotide sequence: TGTGCCTGGAGTGTACGGGAGTGGGGCTACGAGCAGTACTTC.

Remarks on this clonotype: One junction end disagrees with the germline gene, perhaps due to a read error. V usage is TRBV6-1 and J usage is TRBJ1-2, with D unresolved. CDR3 length: 14 residues. Germline CDR1 MNHNS, CDR2 SASEGT. This chain's CDR3 is CSSSESRANYGYTF. The CDR3 region has the DNA TGTTCCAGCAGTGAATCTAGGGCTAACTATGGCTACACCTTC.

This clonotype was recorded many times. The chain has TRBV19 and TRBJ1-2; the D gene is possibly TRBD1 (6 bases). Trimming removed 7 bases at V and 7 bases at J, with 22 bases between. In germline, CDR1 is LNHDA, CDR2 SQIVND (reference sequence). The CDR3 is 15 residues long. CDR3 sequence: CASNTLIPGQLGYTF. For the CDR3, the DNA is TGTGCCAGTAATACCCTTATTCCCGGACAGCTTGGCTACACCTTC.

This clonotype was recorded many times. The chain uses TRBV12-5 and TRBJ1-1; D might be TRBD1 (6 bases). Trimming shortened V by 7 bases and J by 11 bases, and 20 bases separated the two germline ends. The V gene's germline CDR1 is LGHNT and CDR2 FRNRAP. This CDR3 has 13 amino acids. CDR3 coding DNA: TGTGCTAGTGCTACACAGGGCAGCCTGAGTGCTTTCTTT. Its translation is CASATQGSLSAFF.

V usage is TRBV29-1 and J usage is TRBJ2-1, with 10 bases matching TRBD2. The CDR3 length is 14 residues. V trimming: 6 bases; J trimming: 2 bases; junction bases outside the gene matches: 4. The V gene's germline CDR1 is SQVTM and CDR2 ANQGSEA. The DNA for the CDR3 is TGCAGCGTATCCGGGACTAGCGCCTACAATGAGCAGTTCTTC. It codes for CSVSGTSAYNEQFF.

The J gene is TRBJ2-1, the V gene TRBV5-1, with D perhaps matching TRBD2 (6 bases). Germline values: CDR1 SGHRS, CDR2 YFSETQ. The CDR3 covers 15 residues. V was shortened by 7 bases and J by 0 bases, with 14 bases between the two germline ends. CDR3 loop: CASGGAGSSYNEQFF. The CDR3 region has the DNA TGCGCCAGCGGGGGAGCGGGCAGCTCCTACAATGAGCAGTTCTTC.

This clonotype is classed as medium-sized. This chain uses TRBV5-1 with TRBJ2-7, with D unclear. Per the germline V gene, CDR1 is SGHRS and CDR2 is YFSETQ. V dropped 0 bases and J dropped 5 bases, with 6 bases sitting between them. There are 12 residues in the CDR3. The CDR3 DNA follows: TGCGCCAGCAGCTTGGATCAGCACGAGCAGTACTTC. Translation gives CASSLDQHEQYF.

V is TRBV2 and J is TRBJ1-5; a possible D gene is TRBD1 (5 bases). Per germline, CDR1 SNHLY and CDR2 FYNNEI. The V end was cut by 4 bases, the J end by 8 bases, with 18 bases between. The CDR3 is 15 amino acids. The CDR3 protein is CASSGTRRGSKPQHF. CDR3 sequence (DNA): TGTGCCAGCAGTGGAACTCGGAGGGGCAGTAAGCCCCAGCATTTT. The full variable domain, in which reference TRBV2 and TRBJ1-5 provide the parts outside the CDR3, is EPEVTQTPSHQVTQMGQEVILRCVPISNHLYFYWYRQILGQKVEFLVSFYNNEISEKSEIFDDQFSVERPDGSNFTLKIRSTKLEDSAMYFCASSGTRRGSKPQHFGDGTRLSIL.

To note about this clonotype: This may stem from a read error, because a much larger clone lies one nucleotide away. This chain uses TRBV13 with TRBJ1-2; the match to TRBD1 covers 9 bases. This CDR3 contains 18 residues. The trim removed 1 base at V and 5 bases at J, leaving 14 bases unmatched. Germline V gene lookup returns CDR1 PRHDT and CDR2 FYEKMQ (reference sequence). The chain's CDR3 is CASSLAYGTGLGGYGYTF. For the CDR3, the DNA is TGTGCCAGCAGCTTAGCCTACGGGACAGGGCTTGGTGGGTATGGCTACACCTTC.

On this clonotype: The junction shows a germline mismatch at one end, possibly a read error. The chain carries TRBV6-9 and TRBJ2-7, with D uncertain. Germline CDR1 reads MNHGY; CDR2 reads SVAAGI. The CDR3 length is 13 residues. The CDR3 DNA reads TGTGCCAGCAGTTACAGACCCTCCTACGAGCATTACTTC. Its protein product is CASSYRPSYEHYF.

This clonotype was seen a few times. V and J are TRBV11-3 and TRBJ1-2; D not resolved. The V gene lost 0 bases and the J gene lost 8 bases, with 7 bases spanning the gap. Germline V gene lookup returns CDR1 SGHNT and CDR2 YENEEA. The CDR3 totals 12 residues. CDR3 nucleotides: TGTGCCAGCAGCTTAGATCAAAGCGGCTACACCTTC. This encodes CASSLDQSGYTF.

This clonotype appeared many times. The chain couples TRBV7-9 to TRBJ1-2; D not certain. The CDR3 contains 12 residues. V was pared by 3 bases and J by 4 bases, with 6 bases between. The germline V gene has CDR1 SEHNR and CDR2 FQNEAQ (reference sequence). This chain's CDR3 is CASSFDTYGYTF. CDR3 bases: TGTGCCAGCAGCTTCGACACCTATGGCTACACCTTC.

This clonotype was picked up a small number of times. This rearrangement joins TRBV19 to TRBJ2-1; TRBD2 aligns across 10 bases. The CDR3 is 16 residues long. After removal of 5 bases from V and 8 bases from J, the junction contained 12 bases not matched to a gene. Germline V lookup: CDR1 LNHDA, CDR2 SQIVND (reference sequence). CDR3 loop: CASSLTGTSALHEQFF. The CDR3 DNA reads TGTGCCAGTAGTCTTACCGGGACTAGCGCCCTTCATGAGCAGTTCTTC.

The J gene is TRBJ1-5, the V gene TRBV13, with D possibly being TRBD1 (5 bases). The CDR3 covers 12 residues. V was cut by 1 base and J by 11 bases, with 9 bases left in between. CDR1 is PRHDT, CDR2 FYEKMQ, per germline (reference sequence). The CDR3 bases are TGTGCCAGCAGCTTAGTGGGGGAGTCCCAGCATTTT. Protein product: CASSLVGESQHF. The variable domain in full, with the rest retrieved from reference TRBV13 and TRBJ1-5, is AAGVIQSPRHLIKEKRETATLKCYPIPRHDTVYWYQQGPGQDPQFLISFYEKMQSDKGSIPDRFSAQQFSDYHSELNMSSLELGDSALYFCASSLVGESQHFGDGTRLSIL.

This clonotype occurred many times. This chain links TRBV11-2 with TRBJ1-1; D unclear. Germline CDR1 and CDR2: SGHAT and FQNNGV. The CDR3 spans 13 residues. Between the trimmed V and J ends, which lost 0 bases and 1 base, there was a span of 3 bases. CDR3 nucleotide sequence: TGTGCCAGCAGCTTAGACAGGAACACTGAAGCTTTCTTT. It specifies CASSLDRNTEAFF.

This clonotype showed up many times. The chain employs TRBV6-1 and TRBJ2-7, with a possible D match to TRBD2 (6 bases). V was clipped by 2 bases and J by 2 bases, with 13 bases between them. The CDR3 totals 15 residues. Germline V gene sequence: CDR1 MNHNS, CDR2 SASEGT. The DNA of the CDR3 is TGTGCCAGCAGTGAACGGAGGGTCCCGACCTACGAGCAGTACTTC. Its protein product is CASSERRVPTYEQYF.